The present T cell receptor (beta chain) was sequenced within a study of cytomegalovirus exposure and HLA in healthy donors. Study-wide results and caveats: Whilst most TCR sequences proved rare, a subset of public TCRs occurred across many donors.

Points on this clone: Its antigen is still unknown.

This CDR3 has 17 residues. Germline-derived CDR1 and CDR2 are GTSNPN and SVGIG (reference sequence). J lost 0 bases, V lost 6 bases, and 13 bases had no gene match. The data were produced by immunoSEQ multiplex PCR, yet TCRdb's version contains in-frame clones alone and is incomplete. This table has 220,000 or so clones, approximately 83% appearing once. Material: PBMCs. V is TRBV30 and J is TRBJ1-3; 8 bases are a match to TRBD1. The clonotype originates from a woman in her twenties or thirties in good health and CMV-seropositive. The CDR3 DNA reads as TGTGCCTGTATGACAGGGGCGGGAGGGTTCTCTGGAAACACCATATATTTT. Translation gives CACMTGAGGFSGNTIYF.